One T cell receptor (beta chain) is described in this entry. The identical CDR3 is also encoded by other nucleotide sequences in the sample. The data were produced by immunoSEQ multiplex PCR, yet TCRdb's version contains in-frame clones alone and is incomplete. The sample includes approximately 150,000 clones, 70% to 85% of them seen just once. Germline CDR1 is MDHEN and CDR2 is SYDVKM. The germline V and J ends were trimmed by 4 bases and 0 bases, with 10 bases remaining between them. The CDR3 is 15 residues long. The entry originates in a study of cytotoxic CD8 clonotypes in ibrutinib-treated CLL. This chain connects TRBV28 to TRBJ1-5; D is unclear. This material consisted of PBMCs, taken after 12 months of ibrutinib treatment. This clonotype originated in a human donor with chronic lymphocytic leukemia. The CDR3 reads CASSSPVASNQPQHF. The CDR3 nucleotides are TGTGCCAGCAGTTCACCGGTCGCTAGCAATCAGCCCCAGCATTTT.